The 26 T cell receptor beta chains listed next were all sequenced from one sample in a study of blood T cells in healthy people across ages. A J-beta primer mix and a sample-barcoded 5' primer were used in a second PCR of about 7 to 12 cycles. TCRdb reanalysed the 5' RACE reads using MiXCR and keeps one entry per CDR3 protein. The data hold roughly 680,000 distinct CDR3 sequences, with 45% to 50% observed a single time. Sequencing was carried out using blood. All receptors derive from a woman in her fifties or sixties in good health.

On this clonotype itself: A much bigger clone sits one base away, suggesting this may be a read error. The gene calls are TRBV4-3 and TRBJ2-7, with TRBD2 matching over 7 bases. The CDR3 runs to 16 residues. Germline V gene data show CDR1 as LGHNA and CDR2 as YSLEER. V shed 4 bases and J 7 bases; nucleotides not matched to a gene: 16. CDR3 sequence reads: CASSPWLRETYNEQYF. In DNA form, the CDR3 reads TGCGCCAGCAGCCCGTGGCTGCGGGAGACTTACAATGAGCAGTACTTC.

The chain recombines TRBV25-1 with TRBJ1-2; weak D call: TRBD1 (6 bases). Germline V gene sequence: CDR1 MGHDK, CDR2 SYGVNS. Trimming stripped 5 bases from V and 4 bases from J, with 14 bases between. The CDR3 loop spans 14 amino acids. The CDR3 spells CASSPTGQFYGYTF. CDR3 sequence (DNA): TGTGCCAGCAGTCCCACCGGACAGTTCTATGGCTACACCTTC.

The table lists this clonotype with a count of one. This sequence joins TRBV5-1 and TRBJ1-2; D remains ambiguous. The CDR3 is made up of 14 amino acids. Germline lookup yields CDR1 SGHRS and CDR2 YFSETQ. Trimming took 9 bases from V and 2 from J, leaving 17 bases between them. The CDR3, as DNA: TGCGCCACCACGTCTGGAGGGCACAACTATGGCTACACCTTC. Encoded protein: CATTSGGHNYGYTF. Full variable domain (missing parts from reference TRBV5-1 and TRBJ1-2): KAGVTQTPRYLIKTRGQQVTLSCSPISGHRSVSWYQQTPGQGLQFLFEYFSETQRNKGNFPGRFSGRQFSNSRSEMNVSTLELGDSALYLCATTSGGHNYGYTFGSGTRLTVV.

The chain joins TRBV10-3 to TRBJ2-5; D gene ambiguous. The CDR3 totals 14 residues. With 4 bases removed from V and 2 bases from J, the gap between germline ends came to 11 bases. Germline CDR1 and CDR2: ENHRY and SYGVKD. This CDR3 reads CAISVRQTQETQYF. The CDR3 region has the DNA TGTGCCATCAGTGTTCGGCAGACACAAGAGACCCAGTACTTC.

For the CDR3, the DNA is TGTGCCAGCAGTGTACTTTTCTCGGTTACTGAAGCTTTCTTT. It specifies CASSVLFSVTEAFF. This chain uses TRBV12-3 or TRBV12-4 with TRBJ1-1; D gene ambiguous. V dropped 5 bases and J dropped 5 bases, with 15 bases sitting between them. The CDR3 extends over 14 amino acids.

This chain connects TRBV7-2 to TRBJ1-2; D ambiguous. Trimming took 5 bases from V and 8 from J, leaving 15 bases between them. Per germline, CDR1 SGHTA and CDR2 FQGNSA. The CDR3 sequence is 13 residues long. The CDR3 loop reads CASSHPGMGGYTF. Here the CDR3 DNA reads TGTGCCAGCAGCCACCCGGGGATGGGGGGCTACACCTTC.

The gene calls are TRBV20-1 and TRBJ2-5; 11 nucleotides align to TRBD1. CDR1 DFQATT and CDR2 SNEGSKA come from the germline V gene (reference sequence). After removal of 0 bases from V and 1 base from J, the junction contained 7 bases not matched to a gene. The CDR3 covers 17 residues. CDR3 residues: CSARDQRDRGFQETQYF. DNA of the CDR3: TGCAGTGCTAGAGATCAGCGGGACAGGGGGTTCCAAGAGACCCAGTACTTC.

V gene TRBV4-2 combines with J gene TRBJ2-1; the D call may be TRBD1 or TRBD2 (5 bases each). Trimming took 1 base from V and 4 from J, leaving 17 bases between them. There are 17 residues in the CDR3. Germline CDR1 reads LGHNA; CDR2 reads YNFKEQ. CDR3 in DNA: TGTGCCAGCAGCCAAGTTTTGGGACCCAGTGGTTACAATGAGCAGTTCTTC. It yields the protein CASSQVLGPSGYNEQFF.

Only a few counts were recorded for this clonotype. The CDR3 nucleotides read TGTGCCAGCAGCCAACGGACAGGAGAGAGCACAGATACGCAGTATTTT. It codes for CASSQRTGESTDTQYF. The gene calls are TRBV7-3 and TRBJ2-3; TRBD1 aligns across 7 bases. The CDR3 length is 16 residues. Looked up from germline, CDR1 is SGHTA and CDR2 is FQGTGA. The V gene end was trimmed by 5 bases and the J gene end by 0 bases; junction bases not matched to a gene: 8.

V usage is TRBV15 and J usage is TRBJ1-1, with unresolved D. The CDR3 sequence is 13 residues long. The germline V gene encodes CDR1 LNHNV and CDR2 YYDKDF (reference sequence). The V and J ends lost 0 bases and 0 bases respectively, with 2 bases between them. CDR3: CATSRDVNTEAFF. The CDR3 nucleotides are TGTGCCACCAGCAGAGATGTGAACACTGAAGCTTTCTTT.

The chain carries TRBV6-2 or TRBV6-3 and TRBJ1-1; 7 positions agree with TRBD1. V gave up 5 bases and J gave up 5 bases; unmatched junction bases: 11. The CDR3 contains 15 residues. Germline CDR1 and CDR2: MNHEY and SVGEGT. CDR3 in amino acids: CASSNLRQGVTEAFF. DNA for the CDR3: TGTGCCAGCAGTAACCTTCGACAGGGCGTAACTGAAGCTTTCTTT.

The gene calls are TRBV28 and TRBJ2-7; no reliable D call. CDR1 is MDHEN and CDR2 is SYDVKM in the germline V gene. Trimming removed 5 bases from V and 6 bases from J, with 17 bases in between. CDR3 length: 14 amino acids. CDR3 residues: CASSGGVGSGEQYF. CDR3 in DNA: TGTGCCAGCAGTGGTGGGGTCGGGTCGGGCGAGCAGTACTTC.

This rearrangement joins TRBV18 to TRBJ2-5; D unresolved. The V end was cut by 3 bases, the J end by 4 bases, with 12 bases between. This CDR3 has 14 amino acids. Per the germline V gene, CDR1 is KGHSH and CDR2 is LQKENI. The CDR3 DNA is TGTGCCAGCTCACCCCCGTGGAAGAGAGAGACCCAGTACTTC. This codes for CASSPPWKRETQYF.

This chain joins TRBV15 and TRBJ2-1, with D possibly matching TRBD2 (5 bases). CDR3 length: 14 amino acids. Trimming removed 5 bases at V and 9 bases at J, with 17 bases between. The germline CDR1 and CDR2 sequences are LNHNV and YYDKDF (reference sequence). The CDR3 bases are TGTGCCACCAGCCCGAGGGTAGTCGGCAGTGAGCAGTTCTTC. Its translation: CATSPRVVGSEQFF. Complete variable domain (other parts from reference TRBV15 and TRBJ2-1): DAMVIQNPRYQVTQFGKPVTLSCSQTLNHNVMYWYQQKSSQAPKLLFHYYDKDFNNEADTPDNFQSRRPNTSFCFLDIRSPGLGDTAMYLCATSPRVVGSEQFFGPGTRLTVL.

The V and J genes are TRBV2 and TRBJ2-4; no reliable D call. The CDR3 is 13 amino acids. Germline CDR1 reads SNHLY; CDR2 reads FYNNEI. V lost 4 bases and J lost 9, with 13 bases in between. The chain's CDR3 is CASSATPQSIQYF. The DNA of the CDR3 is TGTGCCAGCAGTGCAACCCCTCAAAGCATTCAGTACTTC.

The chain is built from TRBV5-1 and TRBJ2-4; 9 nucleotides match TRBD2. The CDR3 consists of 15 residues. J was trimmed by 13 bases and V by 5 bases; bases with no gene match: 16. Germline lookup yields CDR1 SGHRS and CDR2 YFSETQ. DNA for the CDR3: TGCGCCAGCAGGCCCCCAGGACTAGCGACGCAGGAGCAGTACTTC. It is translated as CASRPPGLATQEQYF.

This clonotype has only a few counts. A much larger clone sits a single nucleotide away, making a read error possible. CDR3 sequence: CSAPAQGTDTQYF. CDR3 nucleotides: TGCAGTGCTCCGGCGCAGGGGACAGATACGCAGTATTTT. The chain employs TRBV20-1 and TRBJ2-3; TRBD1 is a possible D gene (6 bases). The CDR3 totals 13 residues. Trimming shortened V by 5 bases and J by 3 bases, and 12 bases separated the two germline ends. CDR1 is DFQATT, CDR2 SNEGSKA, per germline (reference sequence).

This clonotype has a handful of counts. The chain recombines TRBV29-1 with TRBJ2-1; D remains unclear. Germline CDR1 reads SQVTM; CDR2 reads ANQGSEA. CDR3 length equals 12 residues. Trimming cost V 8 bases and J 8 bases, with 16 bases left between them. CDR3 DNA sequence: TGCAGCCCGGCCGACTGGCGCGATGAGCAGTTCTTC. It specifies CSPADWRDEQFF.

This chain uses TRBV15 with TRBJ2-1; D remains unclear. The J call may be incorrect, as the DNA end agrees better with TRBJ2-7. Germline lookup yields CDR1 LNHNV and CDR2 YYDKDF (reference sequence). CDR3 length: 13 amino acids. The CDR3, as DNA: TGTGCCACCCGTCGTAGCTCCTACAATGAGCAGTACTTC. Translated, it gives CATRRSSYNEQYF.

The rearrangement links TRBV3-1 to TRBJ1-4; TRBD1 matches at 8 bases. This CDR3 has 15 amino acids. V was pared by 0 bases and J by 8 bases, with 5 bases of the junction left unmatched. CDR1 and CDR2 (germline): LGHDT, YNNKEL (reference sequence). The CDR3 DNA is TGTGCCAGCAGCCAAGAACAGGGGGGAAGGGAAAAACTGTTTTTT. Residues: CASSQEQGGREKLFF.

This clonotype was seen more than once but under ten times. The chain joins TRBV3-1 to TRBJ1-2, with TRBD1 identical over 7 bases. With 4 bases clipped from V and 6 bases from J, the junction kept 11 bases outside the gene matches. CDR3 size: 15 residues. Per the germline V gene, CDR1 is LGHDT and CDR2 is YNNKEL (reference sequence). This chain's CDR3 is CASSPSYRGKDGYTF. The CDR3 DNA sequence: TGTGCCAGCAGCCCCTCCTACAGGGGCAAGGATGGCTACACCTTC.

A note on this clonotype: One end of the junction does not line up with germline, which may come from a read error. The V call is TRBV13, the J call TRBJ1-6; possible D gene TRBD1, 5 bases. The CDR3 totals 16 residues. From germline, CDR1 is PRHDT and CDR2 FYEKMQ (reference sequence). CDR3 bases: TGTGCCAGCAGCCCAGACCTCATTGGGGGGACTTCACCTCTCCACTTT. Translation gives CASSPDLIGGTSPLHF.

Details on this clonotype: The junction does not match germline at one end; this may be a read error. V usage is TRBV27 and J usage is TRBJ2-1, with D tentatively TRBD2 (5 bases). Germline assignment: CDR1 MNHEY and CDR2 SMNVEV (reference sequence). The CDR3 sequence is 15 residues long. Here the CDR3 DNA reads TGTGCCCGCAGTTTATATGGGAGAACCTACAATGAGCAGTTCTTC. Its protein product is CARSLYGRTYNEQFF.

Concerning this clonotype: A read error may produce the germline difference seen at one junction end. V and J are TRBV28 and TRBJ2-1, with 11 bases aligning to TRBD2. Germline V gene data show CDR1 as MDHEN and CDR2 as SYDVKM. The CDR3 has 17 amino acids. CDR3 amino acids: CTSSLTTSGRGSNEQFF. CDR3 nucleotides: TGTACCAGCAGTCTTACAACTAGCGGGAGAGGGAGCAATGAGCAGTTCTTC.

The rearrangement uses TRBV24-1 and TRBJ2-1; 13 bases are a match to TRBD2. The CDR3 is 18 amino acids. Trimming cost V 3 bases and J 0 bases; bases outside gene matches: 4. Germline V gene data show CDR1 as KGHDR and CDR2 as SFDVKD. The CDR3 coding sequence is TGTGCCACCAGTGATCCCGGGACTAGCGGGATCTCCTACAATGAGCAGTTCTTC. Protein: CATSDPGTSGISYNEQFF.

The chain couples TRBV3-1 to TRBJ2-1; D remains unclear. The CDR3 contains 14 residues. CDR1 is LGHDT and CDR2 is YNNKEL in the germline V gene (reference sequence). The ends were cut back, 3 bases at V and 3 bases at J, with 9 bases in the middle. CDR3 DNA: TGTGCCAGCAGCCACAAGGGTAACTACAATGAGCAGTTCTTC. Translating gives CASSHKGNYNEQFF.